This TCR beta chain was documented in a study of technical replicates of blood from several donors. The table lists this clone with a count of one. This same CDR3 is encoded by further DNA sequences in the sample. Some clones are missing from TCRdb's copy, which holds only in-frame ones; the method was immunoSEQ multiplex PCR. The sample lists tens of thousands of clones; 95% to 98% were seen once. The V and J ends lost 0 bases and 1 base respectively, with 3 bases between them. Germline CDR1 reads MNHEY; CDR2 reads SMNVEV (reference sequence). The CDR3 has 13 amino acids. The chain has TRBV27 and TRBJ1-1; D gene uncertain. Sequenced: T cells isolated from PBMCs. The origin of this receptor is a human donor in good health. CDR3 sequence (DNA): TGTGCCAGCAGTTTATCCAGGAACACTGAAGCTTTCTTT. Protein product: CASSLSRNTEAFF.